Listed below are T cell receptor beta chains from one sample, sequenced in a study of shared clonotypes between healthy human individuals. Some clones are missing from TCRdb's copy, which holds only in-frame ones; the method was immunoSEQ multiplex PCR. The table includes approximately 1.5 million clones, approximately 98% detected once. Sequenced sample: naive CD4+ T cells sorted from blood. The receptors were sampled from a man younger than 40 in good health. Both conserved end residues are trimmed from each CDR3. The D gene is left open where the match is weak.

v_call	d_call	cdr3_aa
TRBV7-9	.	ASSLSNEQF
TRBV6-1	.	ASNSPSETQY
TRBV29-1	.	SVCDVGLGDEAF
TRBV7-8	.	ASSPTNRNHETQY
TRBV14	.	ASSQDFLYEQY
TRBV19	.	ASKGGTVNTEAF
TRBV7-8	TRBD2	ASSSRAGPQETQY
TRBV5-5	TRBD2	ASSWRLAGVYEQY
TRBV19	.	ASSITKTPGVAGANVLT
TRBV2	TRBD2	ASRAGGSSYNEQF
TRBV9	.	ASSETSTYNEQF
TRBV11-2	.	ASSFGRQAYEQY
TRBV5-4	.	ASSFQGSSSYNEQF
TRBV6-6	TRBD2	ASSYDPHSGSGEQF
TRBV10-1	TRBD2	ASSGTREGFSNEQF
TRBV4-2	TRBD1	ASSQDLTGAVTQY
TRBV19	.	ASSTTRTRSYEQY
TRBV7-9	TRBD2	ASRTSGREMPDTQY
TRBV5-1	TRBD1	ASSLVDRYEQY
TRBV29-1	.	SVEVDRSNYGYT
TRBV5-4	TRBD2	ASSSPGTSFYEQY
TRBV9	TRBD2	ASSVDRGLAAEETQY
TRBV19	.	ASGESPNQQY
TRBV5-6	.	ASSLLQHEQY
TRBV27	TRBD2	ASSRTGGNTGELF
TRBV6-1	TRBD1	ASRRQGEIQH
TRBV6-5	.	ASSKSGANVLT
TRBV14	.	ASSQTFLEQY
TRBV7-3	TRBD2	ASSKNLAGNQDTQY
TRBV19	TRBD2	ASSTWTSGSTDTQY
TRBV5-1	.	ASSLTSYNEQF
TRBV18	.	ASSQELAGTQY
TRBV28	.	ASREGGGEKLF
TRBV2	TRBD1	ASRADVKQGAQY
TRBV9	.	ASSVVGGSDEQF
TRBV7-9	TRBD2	ASSPNAGVATGELF
TRBV28	TRBD1	ASSLTGAYEQY
TRBV30	TRBD2	AWSTSGSLEQF
TRBV28	TRBD1	ASQGARRELF
TRBV5-1	.	ASSLDMVDTQY
TRBV28	.	ASSLGGYEQY
TRBV6-5	.	ASHPSGNTGELF
TRBV4-3	TRBD2	ASSQAGLGTTDTQY